The clone carrying this TCR beta chain was picked up many times. Its specificity is unknown. The source of the sample is a study of T cells in Graves' hyperthyroidism and ophthalmopathy. Study outcomes and limitations: Stable hyperthyroidism was told apart from ophthalmopathy by a model built on 13 V-J features. Most clonotypes expanded in the thyroid (above 0.001) were also present in blood.

RNA transcripts yielded amplified TCR beta CDR3 regions. Researchers ran a first-round RT-PCR on the TCR CDR3 using the HTBI primer set. Each CDR3 protein gets one entry after TCRdb re-called the multiplex PCR reads with MiXCR. The sample consists of 250,000 or so distinct CDR3 sequences, over 12% of them appearing once. V was clipped by 1 base and J by 0 bases, with 8 bases between them. Germline V gene data show CDR1 as SEHNR and CDR2 as FQNEAQ (reference sequence). The CDR3 consists of 15 residues. Material: blood. The sequence was obtained from a woman aged 50 to 60 with Graves' hyperthyroidism that later progressed to Graves' ophthalmopathy. The V gene is TRBV7-9, the J gene TRBJ2-3; D gene ambiguous. The CDR3 loop is CASSLVGPSTDTQYF. CDR3 nucleotide sequence: TGTGCCAGCAGCTTAGTAGGCCCTAGCACAGATACGCAGTATTTT.